The 29 T cell receptor beta chains below were found in one sample sequenced in a study of cytomegalovirus exposure and HLA in healthy donors (dated by TCRdb to about 2017). Library prep was done by the immunoSEQ multiplex PCR assay. For the multiplex PCR, a mixture combining 60 forward primers for TCR Vbeta segments and 13 reverse primers for TCR Jbeta segments was used. TCRdb holds this immuneACCESS table with in-frame rearrangements only. Some clones are missing; in checked studies, unresolved V genes explain under half, and the rest has no known cause. This sample has around 170,000 clones in its table, and approximately 71% of those were observed once. The top ten clonotypes cover over 1.2% of the sample. Specimen: PBMCs. These receptor sequences come from a girl aged 10-17 years in good health and CMV-seronegative.

V is TRBV27 and J is TRBJ2-1; 9 bases agree with TRBD2. The CDR3 length is 13 residues. Germline V lookup: CDR1 MNHEY, CDR2 SMNVEV (reference sequence). Germline trimming cut 10 bases from V and 7 bases from J; bases unmatched to any gene: 8. CDR3 DNA sequence: TGTGCCACAGGCGCGGGGGGGCTGAATGAGCAGTTCTTC. The encoded protein is CATGAGGLNEQFF.

The chain links TRBV19 to TRBJ2-2; unclear D gene. V was pared by 3 bases and J by 2 bases, with 7 bases between. Looked up from germline, CDR1 is LNHDA and CDR2 is SQIVND (reference sequence). CDR3 length: 14 amino acids. Here the CDR3 DNA reads TGTGCCAGTAGTATCAGTGTAAACACCGGGGAGCTGTTTTTT. Translating gives CASSISVNTGELFF.

The rearrangement joins TRBV19 to TRBJ1-4; 8 nucleotides agree with TRBD1. Trimming took 5 bases from V and 5 from J; bases not matched to a gene: 4. The CDR3 is 14 amino acids. Per the germline V gene, CDR1 is LNHDA and CDR2 is SQIVND (reference sequence). The CDR3 sequence is CASSPRQGNEKLFF. Here the CDR3 DNA reads TGTGCCAGTAGTCCACGACAGGGGAATGAAAAACTGTTTTTT.

V usage is TRBV5-1 and J usage is TRBJ1-6; TRBD1 matches 8 bases. The CDR3 is made up of 16 amino acids. Trimming at V came to 0 bases and at J to 8 bases, leaving 7 bases not matched to a gene. Germline V gene data show CDR1 as SGHRS and CDR2 as YFSETQ. This CDR3 is CASSLGGQGRHSPLHF. The CDR3 nucleotides are TGCGCCAGCAGCTTGGGCGGACAGGGCCGACATTCACCCCTCCACTTT.

This clone occurred a few times. This chain joins TRBV15 and TRBJ1-2; no reliable D call. The V end was cut by 4 bases, the J end by 2 bases, with 14 bases between. The CDR3 extends over 15 amino acids. Germline V gives CDR1 LNHNV, CDR2 YYDKDF (reference sequence). The CDR3 DNA sequence: TGTGCCACCAGCATGTACAGCAGGAGGAACTATGGCTACACCTTC. This encodes CATSMYSRRNYGYTF. Full variable domain (missing parts from reference TRBV15 and TRBJ1-2): DAMVIQNPRYQVTQFGKPVTLSCSQTLNHNVMYWYQQKSSQAPKLLFHYYDKDFNNEADTPDNFQSRRPNTSFCFLDIRSPGLGDTAMYLCATSMYSRRNYGYTFGSGTRLTVV.

In DNA form, the CDR3 reads TGTGCCACCAGCAGAACGACAGGGGTTGAAAAACTGTTTTTT. This encodes CATSRTTGVEKLFF. V and J are TRBV15 and TRBJ1-4, with 8 bases matching TRBD1. Germline V CDR1 and CDR2: LNHNV, YYDKDF (reference sequence). The CDR3 covers 14 residues. Trimming at V came to 2 bases and at J to 7 bases, leaving 3 bases not matched to a gene.

V gene TRBV2 combines with J gene TRBJ1-2; 7 bases are shared with TRBD1. Germline V lookup: CDR1 SNHLY, CDR2 FYNNEI. The CDR3 is 14 residues long. The V and J ends lost 4 bases and 1 base, in that order; junction bases with no gene match: 3. The CDR3 region is CASSVGTVNYGYTF. CDR3 coding DNA: TGTGCCAGCAGTGTAGGGACAGTTAACTATGGCTACACCTTC.

The genes are TRBV5-6 and TRBJ2-7, with 11 bases lining up with TRBD2. The CDR3 is 15 amino acids. The germline CDR1 and CDR2 sequences are SGHDT and YYEEEE. V shed 0 bases, J shed 3 bases, and the junction held 2 bases outside the gene matches. The CDR3 here is CASSLGSGGDYEQYF. In DNA form, the CDR3 reads TGTGCCAGCAGCTTGGGTAGCGGGGGGGACTACGAGCAGTACTTC.

This clone has more than one count but fewer than ten. This chain links TRBV9 with TRBJ1-1, with D tentatively TRBD1 (6 bases). Trimming shortened V by 4 bases and J by 7 bases, and 17 bases separated the two germline ends. Germline CDR1 is SGDLS and CDR2 is YYNGEE. This CDR3 comprises 14 residues. In nucleotides, the CDR3 is TGTGCCAGCAGCCCTAGGGACACGATAATTGAAGCTTTCTTT. Its translation is CASSPRDTIIEAFF.

This sequence joins TRBV2 and TRBJ2-7; 7 nucleotides line up with TRBD1. After removal of 3 bases from V and 2 bases from J, the junction contained 4 bases not matched to a gene. The CDR3 spans 14 residues. Per the germline V gene, CDR1 is SNHLY and CDR2 is FYNNEI. CDR3 amino acids: CASSDGTVPYEQYF. The CDR3 nucleotides read TGTGCCAGCAGTGACGGGACAGTACCCTACGAGCAGTACTTC.

This chain joins TRBV29-1 and TRBJ1-1; D gene ambiguous. Germline values: CDR1 SQVTM, CDR2 ANQGSEA. V was trimmed by 7 bases and J by 0 bases, leaving 12 bases between them. This CDR3 has 13 residues. The CDR3 nucleotides read TGCAGCGCATTTACTCGAATGAACACTGAAGCTTTCTTT. Amino acids: CSAFTRMNTEAFF.

The chain is built from TRBV11-2 and TRBJ1-4; maybe TRBD1 (5 bases). Trimming took off 8 bases at V and 7 bases at J, with 17 bases between the two ends. This CDR3 is built from 14 residues. The germline V gene encodes CDR1 SGHAT and CDR2 FQNNGV. The CDR3 spells CASQAGPEGEKLFF. CDR3 DNA sequence: TGTGCCAGCCAAGCGGGGCCGGAGGGTGAAAAACTGTTTTTT.

This clone was recorded once. The V and J genes are TRBV11-3 and TRBJ1-2, with D possibly being TRBD1 (6 bases). Germline assignment: CDR1 SGHNT and CDR2 YENEEA. The germline V and J ends were trimmed by 11 bases and 4 bases, with 20 bases remaining between them. CDR3 length: 14 amino acids. CDR3 in amino acids: CAARGRGSLYGYTF. The CDR3 DNA is TGTGCCGCCCGGGGGAGGGGGAGTCTCTATGGCTACACCTTC. Complete variable domain (other parts from reference TRBV11-3 and TRBJ1-2): EAGVVQSPRYKIIEKKQPVAFWCNPISGHNTLYWYLQNLGQGPELLIRYENEEAVDDSQLPKDRFSAERLKGVDSTLKIQPAELGDSAVYLCAARGRGSLYGYTFGSGTRLTVV.

This sequence joins TRBV29-1 and TRBJ2-6; tentative D call: TRBD1 (6 bases). V lost 0 bases and J 4 bases, leaving 10 bases between the germline ends. Germline loops: CDR1 SQVTM, CDR2 ANQGSEA. The CDR3 extends over 15 amino acids. CDR3 nucleotides: TGCAGCGTTGAAGAGTGGGGGCCCGGGGCCAACGTCCTGACTTTC. Translated: CSVEEWGPGANVLTF. The variable domain in full, with the rest retrieved from reference TRBV29-1 and TRBJ2-6, is SAVISQKPSRDICQRGTSLTIQCQVDSQVTMMFWYRQQPGQSLTLIATANQGSEATYESGFVIDKFPISRPNLTFSTLTVSNMSPEDSSIYLCSVEEWGPGANVLTFGAGSRLTVL.

This sequence joins TRBV6-1 and TRBJ2-3; D might be TRBD2 (5 bases). The CDR3 has 15 amino acids. Germline CDR1 MNHNS, CDR2 SASEGT. The V gene lost 2 bases and the J gene lost 1 base, with 10 bases spanning the gap. Here the CDR3 reads CASSENLGGTDTQYF. The DNA for the CDR3 is TGTGCCAGCAGTGAAAACCTCGGGGGCACAGATACGCAGTATTTT.

This clone occurred a few times. The CDR3: CASSPGTGVYEQYF. For the CDR3, the DNA is TGTGCCAGCAGTCCCGGGACAGGGGTCTACGAGCAGTACTTC. This rearrangement joins TRBV5-6 to TRBJ2-7; 10 bases line up with TRBD1. The CDR3 runs 14 residues. Per the germline V gene, CDR1 is SGHDT and CDR2 is YYEEEE. Trimming cost V 5 bases and J 3 bases; bases outside gene matches: 5.

CDR3 coding DNA: TGTGCCAGCAGCCAAGGCGGCGTGAGCTACGAGCAGTACTTC. This encodes CASSQGGVSYEQYF. The chain uses TRBV27 and TRBJ2-7; D gene uncertain. CDR3 length: 14 amino acids. Trimming removed 6 bases at V and 3 bases at J, with 15 bases between. Germline-derived CDR1 and CDR2 are MNHEY and SMNVEV (reference sequence).

In its sample, this clone was seen a few times. The gene calls are TRBV9 and TRBJ2-7; TRBD1 matches at 7 bases. This CDR3 has 14 residues. Trimming cost V 3 bases and J 1 base; bases outside gene matches: 4. Germline V CDR1 and CDR2: SGDLS, YYNGEE. DNA for the CDR3: TGTGCCAGCAGCGCTACAGGGGTATCCTACGAGCAGTACTTC. Translating it yields CASSATGVSYEQYF.

The V and J genes are TRBV6-1 and TRBJ2-3; a weak D match, TRBD2 (6 bases). The V and J ends lost 6 bases and 5 bases respectively, with 15 bases between them. Germline CDR1 is MNHNS and CDR2 is SASEGT. The CDR3 is 14 residues long. DNA of the CDR3: TGTGCCAGCAGGTCTGGCTGGGGGGTAGATACGCAGTATTTT. Translating it yields CASRSGWGVDTQYF.

The chain links TRBV7-9 to TRBJ1-1; TRBD1 aligns across 7 bases. Germline CDR1 SEHNR, CDR2 FQNEAQ (reference sequence). There are 15 residues in the CDR3. The V gene end was trimmed by 4 bases and the J gene end by 0 bases; junction bases not matched to a gene: 5. CDR3: CASSWTGDMNTEAFF. The CDR3 DNA sequence: TGTGCCAGCAGCTGGACAGGAGACATGAACACTGAAGCTTTCTTT.

This chain's CDR3 is CASSRRTGPGEKLFF. In DNA form, the CDR3 reads TGTGCCAGCAGCCGACGGACAGGTCCTGGTGAAAAACTGTTTTTT. The chain uses TRBV7-8 and TRBJ1-4, with 7 positions matching TRBD1. V lost 5 bases, J lost 7 bases, and 10 bases stayed unmatched. In germline, CDR1 is SGHVS, CDR2 FQNEAQ. The CDR3 has 15 residues.

This chain uses TRBV27 with TRBJ1-1; D remains unclear. The CDR3 runs to 14 residues. V was trimmed by 2 bases and J by 1 base, leaving 8 bases between them. The germline CDR1 and CDR2 sequences are MNHEY and SMNVEV (reference sequence). The CDR3 loop is CASSLLPGNTEAFF. The CDR3 nucleotides are TGTGCCAGCAGTTTACTTCCGGGGAACACTGAAGCTTTCTTT.

This rearrangement joins TRBV7-9 to TRBJ2-7; D possibly corresponds to TRBD1 (6 bases). The CDR3 contains 15 residues. V dropped 3 bases and J dropped 4 bases, with 16 bases sitting between them. The germline gives CDR1 SEHNR, CDR2 FQNEAQ (reference sequence). The CDR3 sequence: CASSLEGGPTYEQYF. In DNA, the CDR3 is TGTGCCAGCAGCTTGGAAGGGGGACCTACTTACGAGCAGTACTTC.

The chain joins TRBV7-8 to TRBJ2-7; possibly TRBD1 for D (6 bases). V lost 1 base to trimming and J lost 0 bases, with 10 bases between them. The germline CDR1 and CDR2 sequences are SGHVS and FQNEAQ. This CDR3 has 15 residues. The CDR3 reads CASSLGQANSYEQYF. DNA of the CDR3: TGTGCCAGCAGCTTAGGACAGGCGAACTCCTACGAGCAGTACTTC.

This clone was recorded a few times. The chain employs TRBV5-1 and TRBJ1-1; a weak D match, TRBD1 (5 bases). V gave up 0 bases and J gave up 8 bases, with 17 bases separating them. The CDR3 spans 15 residues. Per germline, CDR1 SGHRS and CDR2 YFSETQ. As DNA, the CDR3 is TGCGCCAGCAGCTTGGGAAGGGGAGGGGTCGTCGAAGCTTTCTTT. This encodes CASSLGRGGVVEAFF.

The chain couples TRBV20-1 to TRBJ1-2; D ambiguous. CDR1 and CDR2 from the germline V gene are DFQATT and SNEGSKA (reference sequence). The length of the CDR3 is 10 residues. V was pared by 0 bases and J by 12 bases, with 8 bases between. The CDR3 is CSARDSRDTF. The DNA for the CDR3 is TGCAGTGCTAGAGATTCGAGGGACACCTTC.

This clone is a singleton in its sample. V gene TRBV7-9 combines with J gene TRBJ2-6; possible D gene TRBD2, 7 bases. The germline CDR1 and CDR2 sequences are SEHNR and FQNEAQ (reference sequence). V was clipped by 6 bases and J by 2 bases, with 14 bases between them. The CDR3 spans 16 residues. This CDR3 is CASSLRGGAGANVLTF. In nucleotides, the CDR3 is TGTGCCAGCAGTCTGAGGGGGGGGGCTGGGGCCAACGTCCTGACTTTC.

V is TRBV4-1 and J is TRBJ2-5; D is possibly TRBD1 (6 bases). V shed 6 bases and J shed 0 bases, with 8 bases lying between them. This CDR3 comprises 13 residues. Germline CDR1 and CDR2: MGHRA and YSYEKL. The CDR3 DNA is TGCGCCAGCAGGGGGGCAGACCAAGAGACCCAGTACTTC. Translation: CASRGADQETQYF.

This clone was detected a few times. The chain recombines TRBV4-1 with TRBJ1-1, with D perhaps matching TRBD1 (6 bases). Germline CDR1 is MGHRA and CDR2 is YSYEKL. V was shortened by 0 bases and J by 0 bases, with 11 bases between the two germline ends. CDR3 size: 16 residues. The CDR3 loop is CASSQEGQLLNTEAFF. As DNA, the CDR3 is TGCGCCAGCAGCCAAGAAGGACAGCTGCTGAACACTGAAGCTTTCTTT.